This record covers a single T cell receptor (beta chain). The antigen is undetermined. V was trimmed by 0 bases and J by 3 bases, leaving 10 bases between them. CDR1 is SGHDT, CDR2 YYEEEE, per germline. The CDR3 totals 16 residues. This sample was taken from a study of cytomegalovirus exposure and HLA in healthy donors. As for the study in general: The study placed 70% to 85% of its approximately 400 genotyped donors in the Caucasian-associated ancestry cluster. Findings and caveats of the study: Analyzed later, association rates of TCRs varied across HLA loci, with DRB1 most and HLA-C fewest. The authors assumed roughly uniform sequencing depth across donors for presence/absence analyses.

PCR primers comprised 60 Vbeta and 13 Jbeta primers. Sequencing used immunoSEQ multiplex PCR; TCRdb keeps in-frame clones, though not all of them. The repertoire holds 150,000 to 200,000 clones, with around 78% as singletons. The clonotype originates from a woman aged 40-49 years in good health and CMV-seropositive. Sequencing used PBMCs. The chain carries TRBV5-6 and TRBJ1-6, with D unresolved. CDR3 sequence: CASSLAGRNYNSPLHF. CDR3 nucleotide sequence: TGTGCCAGCAGCTTGGCTGGCAGAAACTATAATTCACCCCTCCACTTT.